This is a list of T cell receptor beta chains from one sample in a study of neoadjuvant nivolumab and ipilimumab in lung cancer. Profiled with immunoSEQ multiplex PCR; TCRdb holds only in-frame clones, not every one. The sample shows fewer than 30,000 clones, 75% to 80% of them seen only once. The input for sequencing was tumor tissue, taken after neoadjuvant nivolumab, alone or with ipilimumab, at or shortly before surgery. The receptor set was obtained from an adult with non-small cell lung cancer. Each CDR3 is given without its conserved first and last residue. Size tells how often a clone was seen (once, few, many) or the class of an expanded clone, and some rows leave it out.

abundance	v_gene	j_gene	CDR3aa
NA	TRBV2	TRBJ1-1	ASSPPGGGLNTEAF
once	TRBV4-3	TRBJ1-2	ASSQVGSRGGKT
once	TRBV18	TRBJ1-3	ASSPGQVHSGNTIY
NA	TRBV12-5	TRBJ1-3	ASAGQGGLSGNTIY
NA	TRBV10-2	TRBJ2-2	ASKGRGNTGELF
NA	TRBV11-3	TRBJ2-2	ASSLGRVGDTGELF
NA	TRBV5-4	TRBJ2-7	ASSLPPLQGIPYEQY
NA	TRBV7-2	TRBJ2-7	ASSRGRDYEQY
medium-sized	TRBV18	TRBJ2-5	ASSAPPSETQY
NA	TRBV5-6	TRBJ1-2	ASIPSGRIYGYT
few	TRBV6-5	TRBJ1-1	ASSAFRGQTEAF
NA	TRBV7-9	TRBJ2-2	ASSLDAGNTGELF
NA	TRBV7-9	TRBJ2-7	ASSTGLYEQY
NA	TRBV5-1	TRBJ1-1	ASRLSGNTEAF
NA	TRBV2	TRBJ1-5	ASSAHSLTGGAGQPQH
NA	TRBV7-2	TRBJ1-1	ASSLAQGRTEAF
NA	TRBV6-1	TRBJ2-5	ASSERTRLEGRETQY
NA	TRBV5-6	TRBJ2-1	ASPSESSGENEQF
NA	TRBV9	TRBJ2-5	ASSADGGLQETQY
NA	TRBV30	TRBJ2-2	AWSVSTTGELF
NA	TRBV2	TRBJ1-2	ASSEAINYGYT
NA	TRBV5-6	TRBJ2-3	ASSRGLLDTQY
NA	TRBV5-4	TRBJ1-2	ASSLGRGSNYGYT
NA	TRBV6-1	TRBJ2-1	ASSVHGLRLDEQF
NA	TRBV7-3	TRBJ2-7	ASSFPAALEEQY
NA	TRBV10-2	TRBJ1-2	ASSEGNGYGYT
NA	TRBV28	TRBJ1-1	ASSSDRVGAF
NA	TRBV4-2	TRBJ1-6	ASSQGGGSNSPLH
NA	TRBV6-1	TRBJ2-7	ASSTGGSRSYEQY
NA	TRBV18	TRBJ2-7	ASSVGQGFSYEQY
NA	TRBV18	TRBJ1-1	ASSLGQNLNTEAF
NA	TRBV7-9	TRBJ2-7	ASSLQGEGEQY
NA	TRBV18	TRBJ1-1	ASSFQGAAIEAF
NA	TRBV7-9	TRBJ2-7	ASSPWTGAHEQY
few	TRBV10-3	TRBJ1-2	AISESGGQGRGYT
medium-sized	TRBV5-1	TRBJ1-2	ASSAGTGDGYT
NA	TRBV2	TRBJ1-2	ASSDYGYT
NA	TRBV30	TRBJ2-5	AWSVRAGEETQY
few	TRBV4-1	TRBJ2-4	ASSHDRGARNIQY
medium-sized	TRBV5-1	TRBJ2-7	ASSAYTQGAAYEQY
NA	TRBV6-5	TRBJ1-2	ASSYGGQPYGYT
NA	TRBV10-3	TRBJ2-5	AISEWGGLETQY
NA	TRBV6-5	TRBJ2-6	ASSYRRAGANVLT
few	TRBV28	TRBJ2-6	ASSNQLSGANVLT
NA	TRBV6-6	TRBJ1-5	ASSYSKGAVNQPQH
NA	TRBV29-1	TRBJ2-3	SASIGTGTDTQY
NA	TRBV9	TRBJ2-2	ASSVAMGGYTGELF
few	TRBV2	TRBJ2-1	ASSALNSYNEQF
NA	TRBV11-2	TRBJ2-7	ASSPQQGGTEQY
few	TRBV5-6	TRBJ2-7	ASSLIGLGQY